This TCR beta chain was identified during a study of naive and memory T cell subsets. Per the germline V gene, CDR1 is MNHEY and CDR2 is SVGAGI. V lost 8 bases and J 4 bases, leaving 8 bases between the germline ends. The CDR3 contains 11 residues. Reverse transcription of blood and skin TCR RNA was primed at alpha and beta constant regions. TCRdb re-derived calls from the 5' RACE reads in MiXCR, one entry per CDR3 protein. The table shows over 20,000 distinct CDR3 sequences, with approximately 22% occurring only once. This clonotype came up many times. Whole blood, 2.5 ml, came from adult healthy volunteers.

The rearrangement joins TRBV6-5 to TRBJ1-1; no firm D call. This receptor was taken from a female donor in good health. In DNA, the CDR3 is TGTGCCAGCTCGGAGGGCACTGAAGCTTTCTTT. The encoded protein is CASSEGTEAFF.